The clone carrying this T cell receptor (beta chain) occurred a few times. What it binds is not known. The sample belongs to a study of Graves' ophthalmopathy and Graves' hyperthyroidism. Findings and limits, study-wide: Most thyroid-expanded clonotypes exceeding 0.001 frequency were also found in blood.

Exclusion criteria comprised other autoimmune diseases, uncontrolled infections, pregnancy or lactation in patients. PBMCs had their origin in fresh peripheral blood (roughly 9.3 ml). Transcripts of RNA were the source for amplifying TCR beta CDR3 regions. Amplification began with first-round RT-PCR using HTBI primers, then second-round multiplex PCR was performed. MiXCR, run by TCRdb on the multiplex PCR reads, gives a single entry per CDR3 protein. This sample has approximately 700,000 distinct CDR3 sequences, with roughly two fifths found just once. This CDR3 region has 16 residues. The V end was cut by 1 base, the J end by 0 bases, with 10 bases between. Germline loops: CDR1 SEHNR, CDR2 FQNEAQ (reference sequence).

The V gene is TRBV7-9, the J gene TRBJ1-3, with D perhaps TRBD1 (5 bases). The receptor was isolated from an adult man with Graves' ophthalmopathy. The sample consisted of peripheral blood. The DNA for the CDR3 is TGTGCCAGCAGCTTAGTTGATACAGGCTCTGGAAACACCATATATTTT. It is translated as CASSLVDTGSGNTIYF.